This T cell receptor (beta chain) was identified in a study of brain T cells in children with intractable seizures. The protocol was immunoSEQ multiplex PCR, while the TCRdb copy is restricted to in-frame clones and leaves out a portion. The sample contains under 150,000 clones, under 95% of which appear only once. The CDR3 contains 15 residues. CDR1 and CDR2 from the germline V gene are SGHTA and FQGTGA. The V and J ends lost 5 bases and 5 bases, in that order; junction bases with no gene match: 5. This TCR was recovered from a boy under two years old with hemimegalencephaly and intractable seizures. The material sequenced was peripheral blood, taken at surgery. The chain recombines TRBV7-3 with TRBJ2-3, with 12 bases identical to TRBD1. The CDR3 region has the DNA TGTGCCAGCAGCCGGGACAGGGGGCGCAGAGATACGCAGTATTTT. Residues: CASSRDRGRRDTQYF. Looking up the rest from reference TRBV7-3 and TRBJ2-3 gives the full variable domain: GAGVSQTPSNKVTEKGKYVELRCDPISGHTALYWYRQSLGQGPEFLIYFQGTGAADDSGLPNDRFFAVRPEGSVSTLKIQRTERGDSAVYLCASSRDRGRRDTQYFGPGTRLTVL.